This T cell receptor beta chain was documented in a study of PD-1 blockade in classical Hodgkin lymphoma (dated by TCRdb to 2020 to 2022). As for the study more broadly: Nivolumab dosing was 3 mg/kg intravenously every 2 weeks, continuing until either disease progression or unacceptable toxicity. To define a peripheral blood immune signature of response to PD-1 blockade in classical Hodgkin lymphoma, the study combined TCR beta sequencing with CyTOF. General findings and caveats noted by the study authors: Lower diversity was observed in patients in whom nivolumab was started less than 1 year after ASCT, and these patients were excluded from later analyses so that confounding by immune reconstitution would be avoided. Baseline TCR diversity was reported to be lower in newly diagnosed patients than in healthy donors, and even lower in relapsed/refractory patients. Among trial patients, those achieving complete response had baseline diversity similar to that of newly diagnosed patients, while diversity was significantly lower in partial responders and progressors. A significant rise by C4D1 was seen in CD4+ but not CD8+ TCR diversity (p=0.0027 vs p=0.16), with the rise being most apparent in complete responders (p=0.02). Only a single clinical trial cohort was studied, and what caused the repertoire differences, possibly disease activity or prior therapy, remained undefined.

A remark on this clone: The antigen it recognizes is unknown. Per-base quality was not reported, and no clone a single base away is much larger than it.

From a lookup of the germline V gene, CDR1 and CDR2 are MNHEY and SVGAGI. The CDR3 starts with the cysteine, ends with the phenylalanine, and has 12 residues. Of the read, only the CDR3 DNA is kept; its 36 bases are in frame from base 1. V lost 7 bases and J lost 4 bases; the stretch between them is 11 bases long. Genomic DNA was isolated using the Qiagen DNeasy kit from unsorted PBMCs as well as from negatively selected CD4+ and CD8+ fractions. Using primers that anneal to V and J segments, immunoSEQ multiplex PCR amplified the TCR beta CDR3 regions. A synthetic immune receptor repertoire was used to minimize amplification bias, and any residual bias was removed computationally once sequencing was done. From the authors' description of their analysis: Custom Python scripts were used to quantify repertoire diversity as the Shannon entropy index. The unsorted, CD4+ and CD8+ repertoires were each analyzed separately, with the exception of combined analyses, where CD4+ and CD8+ sequences were merged in silico. A clone counted as expanded when the clone's frequency after treatment rose at least 2-fold relative to C1D1, and clones undetected at baseline were given a pseudocount of 0.5. Clones with 0 or 1 copy at C1D1 were classified as singleton clones, and clones with 2 or more copies were classified as non-singleton clones. Clones expanded in unsorted samples were annotated as CD4+, CD8+ or unknown by matching protein sequences in sorted samples from the same patient. Diversity changes from C1D1 to C4D1 were tested in paired samples using Wilcoxon tests. TCRdb limited this immuneACCESS table to in-frame rearrangements with V and J called. A share of clones is missing; checked studies link under half to unresolved V genes, and the rest is unexplained. The DNA gave D and trimming, while V, J and clone size come from that table. For this sample there are about 46,000 clones; about three quarters appear just once. Approximately 11% of the sample rests with the top ten.

Reading the label with the study, this specimen's time point is: cycle 1 day 1 (C1D1), immediately before nivolumab initiation. All trial patients had relapsed after autologous stem cell transplantation, with cohorts A, B and C differing in prior brentuximab vedotin exposure. The trial cohort included fewer than 65 patients with relapsed/refractory classical Hodgkin lymphoma, and each patient had a best overall response of complete response, partial response or progressive disease. Single-agent nivolumab was administered to trial patients in the multi-cohort phase II CheckMate 205 trial. Best overall response was determined by an independent review committee according to the 2007 International Working Group response criteria. Trial PBMCs were collected just before the start of nivolumab (C1D1) and during therapy at cycle 2 day 1 and cycle 4 day 1. Peripheral blood was collected in 8 mL Vacutainer Cell Preparation Tubes, from which PBMCs were isolated by centrifugation and then cryopreserved.

This sequence uses TRBV6-5 and TRBJ2-7, and TRBD1 may be the D gene, going by 6 matching bases. This material consisted of peripheral blood mononuclear cells (PBMCs), taken at baseline. The clonotype originates from a human donor with classical Hodgkin lymphoma. The bases read TGTGCCAGCAAGGGGGATCTGTACGAGCAGTACTTC. Translated, this is CASKGDLYEQYF.